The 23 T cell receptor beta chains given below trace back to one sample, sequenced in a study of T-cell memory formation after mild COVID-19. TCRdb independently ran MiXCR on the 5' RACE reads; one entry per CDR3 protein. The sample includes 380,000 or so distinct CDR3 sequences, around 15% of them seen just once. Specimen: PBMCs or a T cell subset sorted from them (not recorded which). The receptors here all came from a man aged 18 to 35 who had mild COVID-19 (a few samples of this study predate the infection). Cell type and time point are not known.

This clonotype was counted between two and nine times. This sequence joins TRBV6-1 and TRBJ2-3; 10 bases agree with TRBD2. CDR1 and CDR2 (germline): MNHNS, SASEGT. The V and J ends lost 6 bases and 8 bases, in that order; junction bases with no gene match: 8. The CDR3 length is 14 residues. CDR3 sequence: CASSLAGGSGTQYF. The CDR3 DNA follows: TGTGCCAGCAGCTTAGCGGGGGGTAGCGGTACGCAGTATTTT.

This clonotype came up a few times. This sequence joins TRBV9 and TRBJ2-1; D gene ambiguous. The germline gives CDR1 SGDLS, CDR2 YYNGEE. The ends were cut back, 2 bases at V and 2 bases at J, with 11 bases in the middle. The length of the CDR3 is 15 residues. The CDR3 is CASSVGGTTYNEQFF. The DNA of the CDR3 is TGTGCCAGCAGCGTTGGCGGTACAACCTACAATGAGCAGTTCTTC.

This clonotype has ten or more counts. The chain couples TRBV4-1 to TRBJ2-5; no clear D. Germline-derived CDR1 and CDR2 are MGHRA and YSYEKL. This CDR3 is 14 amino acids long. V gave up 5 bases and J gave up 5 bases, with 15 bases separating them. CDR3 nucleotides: TGCGCCAGCAGCGCCTGGGTGGCAGGCGAGACCCAGTACTTC. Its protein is CASSAWVAGETQYF.

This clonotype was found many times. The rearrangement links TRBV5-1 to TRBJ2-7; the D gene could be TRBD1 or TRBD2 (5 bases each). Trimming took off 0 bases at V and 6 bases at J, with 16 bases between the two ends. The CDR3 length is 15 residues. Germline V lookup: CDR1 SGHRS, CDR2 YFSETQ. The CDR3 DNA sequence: TGCGCCAGCAGCTTGGAGGGACGGTCCTTGGGCGAGCAGTACTTC. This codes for CASSLEGRSLGEQYF. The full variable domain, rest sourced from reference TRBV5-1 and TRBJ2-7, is KAGVTQTPRYLIKTRGQQVTLSCSPISGHRSVSWYQQTPGQGLQFLFEYFSETQRNKGNFPGRFSGRQFSNSRSEMNVSTLELGDSALYLCASSLEGRSLGEQYFGPGTRLTVT.

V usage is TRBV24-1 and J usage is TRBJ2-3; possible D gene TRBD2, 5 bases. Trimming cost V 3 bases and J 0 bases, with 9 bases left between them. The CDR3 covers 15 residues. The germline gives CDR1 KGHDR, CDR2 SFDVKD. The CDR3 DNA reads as TGTGCCACCAGTGATGAGGGCCCAAGCACAGATACGCAGTATTTT. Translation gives CATSDEGPSTDTQYF.

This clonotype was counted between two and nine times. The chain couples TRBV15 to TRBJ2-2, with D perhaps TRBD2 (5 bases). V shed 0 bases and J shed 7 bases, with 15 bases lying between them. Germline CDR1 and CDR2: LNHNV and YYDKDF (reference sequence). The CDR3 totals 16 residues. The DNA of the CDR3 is TGTGCCACCAGCAGAGATTTTCAGGTTGCGGGCGGGGAGCTGTTTTTT. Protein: CATSRDFQVAGGELFF. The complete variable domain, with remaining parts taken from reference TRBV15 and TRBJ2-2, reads DAMVIQNPRYQVTQFGKPVTLSCSQTLNHNVMYWYQQKSSQAPKLLFHYYDKDFNNEADTPDNFQSRRPNTSFCFLDIRSPGLGDTAMYLCATSRDFQVAGGELFFGEGSRLTVL.

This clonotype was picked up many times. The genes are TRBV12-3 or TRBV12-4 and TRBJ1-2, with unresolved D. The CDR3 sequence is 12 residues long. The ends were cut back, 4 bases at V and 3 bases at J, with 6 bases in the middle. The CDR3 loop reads CASSWDYYGYTF. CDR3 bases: TGTGCCAGCAGTTGGGATTACTATGGCTACACCTTC.

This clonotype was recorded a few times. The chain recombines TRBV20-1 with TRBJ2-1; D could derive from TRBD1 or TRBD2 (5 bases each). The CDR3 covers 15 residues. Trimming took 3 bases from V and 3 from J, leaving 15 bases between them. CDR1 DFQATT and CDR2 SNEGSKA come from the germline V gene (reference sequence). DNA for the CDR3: TGCAGTGCTAGCCGACCCCGGGACCTCTACAATGAGCAGTTCTTC. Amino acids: CSASRPRDLYNEQFF.

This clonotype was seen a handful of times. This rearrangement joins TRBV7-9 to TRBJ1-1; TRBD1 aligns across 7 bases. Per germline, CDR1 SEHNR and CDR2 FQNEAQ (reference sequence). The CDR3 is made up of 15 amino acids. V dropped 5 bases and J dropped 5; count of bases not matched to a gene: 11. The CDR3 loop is CASSGSGTAGTEAFF. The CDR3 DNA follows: TGTGCCAGCAGCGGGTCCGGGACAGCGGGGACTGAAGCTTTCTTT.

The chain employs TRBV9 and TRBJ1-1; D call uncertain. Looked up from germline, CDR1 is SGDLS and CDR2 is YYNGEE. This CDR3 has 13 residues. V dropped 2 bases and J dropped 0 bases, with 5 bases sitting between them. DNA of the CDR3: TGTGCCAGCAGCGTCCAAATGAACACTGAAGCTTTCTTT. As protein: CASSVQMNTEAFF.

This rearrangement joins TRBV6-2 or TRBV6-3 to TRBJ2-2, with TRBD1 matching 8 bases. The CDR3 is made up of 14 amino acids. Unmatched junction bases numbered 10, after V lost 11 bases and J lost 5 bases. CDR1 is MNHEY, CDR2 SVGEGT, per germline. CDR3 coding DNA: TGTGCCCGACCCGACAGGGGCCCTACCGGGGAGCTGTTTTTT. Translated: CARPDRGPTGELFF.

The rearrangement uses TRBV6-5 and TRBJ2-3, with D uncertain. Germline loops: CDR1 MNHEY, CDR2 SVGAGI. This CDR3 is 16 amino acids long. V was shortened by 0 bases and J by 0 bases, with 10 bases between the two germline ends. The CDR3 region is CASSYSAGPSTDTQYF. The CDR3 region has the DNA TGTGCCAGCAGTTACTCCGCAGGCCCTAGCACAGATACGCAGTATTTT.

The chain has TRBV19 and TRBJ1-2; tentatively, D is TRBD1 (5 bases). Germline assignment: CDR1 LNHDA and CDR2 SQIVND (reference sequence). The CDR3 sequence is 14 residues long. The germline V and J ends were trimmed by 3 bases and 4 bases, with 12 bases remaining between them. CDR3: CASSMGGAGYGYTF. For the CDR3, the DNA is TGTGCCAGTAGTATGGGCGGGGCCGGCTATGGCTACACCTTC.

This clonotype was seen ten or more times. The CDR3 DNA is TGCGCCAGCAGCTTGGGACTAGCGGGGGGAACCAATGAGCAGTTCTTC. It codes for CASSLGLAGGTNEQFF. The chain links TRBV5-1 to TRBJ2-1; 13 nucleotides align to TRBD2. Germline assignment: CDR1 SGHRS and CDR2 YFSETQ. Trimming cost V 0 bases and J 6 bases; bases outside gene matches: 3. This CDR3 spans 16 amino acids.

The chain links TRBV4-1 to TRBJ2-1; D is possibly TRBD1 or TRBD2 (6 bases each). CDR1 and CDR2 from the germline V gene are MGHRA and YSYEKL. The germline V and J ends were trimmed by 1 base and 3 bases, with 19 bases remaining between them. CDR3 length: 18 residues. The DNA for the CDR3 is TGCGCCAGCAGCCAAGGAGGTAGGACGGGGGCGGACTACAATGAGCAGTTCTTC. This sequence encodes CASSQGGRTGADYNEQFF.

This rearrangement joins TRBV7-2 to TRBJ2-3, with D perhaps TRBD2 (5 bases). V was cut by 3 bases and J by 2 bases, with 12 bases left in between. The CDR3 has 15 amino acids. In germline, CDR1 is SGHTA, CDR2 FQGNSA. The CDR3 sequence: CASSFYSGYTDTQYF. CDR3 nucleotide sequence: TGTGCCAGCAGCTTTTACAGCGGTTACACAGATACGCAGTATTTT. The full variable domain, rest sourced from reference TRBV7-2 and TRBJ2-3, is GAGVSQSPSNKVTEKGKDVELRCDPISGHTALYWYRQSLGQGLEFLIYFQGNSAPDKSGLPSDRFSAERTGGSVSTLTIQRTQQEDSAVYLCASSFYSGYTDTQYFGPGTRLTVL.

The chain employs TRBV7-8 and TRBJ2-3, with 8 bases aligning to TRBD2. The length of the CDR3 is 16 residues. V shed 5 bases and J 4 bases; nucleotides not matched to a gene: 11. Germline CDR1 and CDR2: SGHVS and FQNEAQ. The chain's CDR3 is CASSRTGTRYADTQYF. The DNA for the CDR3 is TGTGCCAGCAGCCGCACCGGGACTAGGTACGCAGATACGCAGTATTTT.

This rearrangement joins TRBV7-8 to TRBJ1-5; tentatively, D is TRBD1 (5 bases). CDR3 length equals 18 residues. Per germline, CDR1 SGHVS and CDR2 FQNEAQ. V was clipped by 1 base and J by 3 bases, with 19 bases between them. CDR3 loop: CASSLGRGLGAVNQPQHF. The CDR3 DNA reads TGTGCCAGCAGCTTAGGCCGTGGGCTCGGGGCGGTCAATCAGCCCCAGCATTTT.

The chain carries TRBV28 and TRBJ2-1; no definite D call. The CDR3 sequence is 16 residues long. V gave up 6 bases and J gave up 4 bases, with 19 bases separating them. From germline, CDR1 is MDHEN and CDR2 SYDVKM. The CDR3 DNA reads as TGTGCCAGCAGCGCTTTTCCGTCTTTCGGATACAATGAGCAGTTCTTC. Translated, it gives CASSAFPSFGYNEQFF.

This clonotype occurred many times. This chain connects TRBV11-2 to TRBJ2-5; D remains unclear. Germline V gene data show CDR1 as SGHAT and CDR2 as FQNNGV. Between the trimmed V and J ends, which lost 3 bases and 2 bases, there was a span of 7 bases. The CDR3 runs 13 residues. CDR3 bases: TGTGCCAGCAGCTTCCCCGGGCAAGAGACCCAGTACTTC. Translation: CASSFPGQETQYF.

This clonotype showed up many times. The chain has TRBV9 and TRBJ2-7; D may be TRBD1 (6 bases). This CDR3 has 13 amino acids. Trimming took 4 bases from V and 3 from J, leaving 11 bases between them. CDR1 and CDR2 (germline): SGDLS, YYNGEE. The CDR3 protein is CASSSDSDYEQYF. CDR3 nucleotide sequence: TGTGCCAGCAGCTCGGACAGCGACTACGAGCAGTACTTC.

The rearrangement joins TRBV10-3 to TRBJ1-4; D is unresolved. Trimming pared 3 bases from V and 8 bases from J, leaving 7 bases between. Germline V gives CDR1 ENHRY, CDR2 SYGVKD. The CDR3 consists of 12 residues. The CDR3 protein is CAISDQKEKLFF. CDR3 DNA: TGTGCCATCAGTGACCAGAAGGAAAAACTGTTTTTT.

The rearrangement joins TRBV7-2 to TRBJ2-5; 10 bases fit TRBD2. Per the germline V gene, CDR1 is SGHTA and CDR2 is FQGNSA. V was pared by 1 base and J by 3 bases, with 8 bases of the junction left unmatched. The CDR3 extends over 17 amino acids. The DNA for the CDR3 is TGTGCCAGCAGCTTAGAATTCGGGCTAGCGGGGGAAGAGACCCAGTACTTC. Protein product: CASSLEFGLAGEETQYF.